This T cell receptor (beta chain) was captured by sequencing in a study of blood T cell repertoires in COVID-19. Study at large: Both acute and convalescent COVID-19 samples were obtained from the United States, Italy and Spain. T cells, B-cell-depleted T cells, or PBMCs supplied cDNA or gDNA.

Here immunoSEQ multiplex PCR was the method, and the copy in TCRdb shows in-frame clones only, minus some. The sample lists 150,000 to 200,000 clones; about 81% were seen once. This CDR3 region has 15 residues. The germline V gene encodes CDR1 KGHDR and CDR2 SFDVKD. The V and J ends lost 12 bases and 4 bases respectively, with 20 bases between them. The sequenced sample was peripheral blood. The sequence derives from a man in his fifties or sixties with active or convalescent COVID-19. The gene calls are TRBV24-1 and TRBJ2-2, with a possible D match to TRBD1 (6 bases). The CDR3 region has the DNA TGTGCCGCTGGGGGCAGACACACCCTCACCGGGGAGCTGTTTTTT. Translated: CAAGGRHTLTGELFF.